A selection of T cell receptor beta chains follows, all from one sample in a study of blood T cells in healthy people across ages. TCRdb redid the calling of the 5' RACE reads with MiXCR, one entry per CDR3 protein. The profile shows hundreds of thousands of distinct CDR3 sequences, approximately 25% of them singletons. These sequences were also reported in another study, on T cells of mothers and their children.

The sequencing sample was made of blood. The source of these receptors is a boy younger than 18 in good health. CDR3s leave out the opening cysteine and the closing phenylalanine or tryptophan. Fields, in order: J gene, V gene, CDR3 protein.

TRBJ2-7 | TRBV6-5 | ASSYSQGGSYEQY
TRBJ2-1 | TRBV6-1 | ASSQSGLRPYNEQF
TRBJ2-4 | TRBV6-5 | ASRSLVFRDRENIQY
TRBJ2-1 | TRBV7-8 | ASSIHTGLAYNEQF
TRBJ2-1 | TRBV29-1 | SVDGGNEQF
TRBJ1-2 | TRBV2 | ASSEGIGRGYGYT
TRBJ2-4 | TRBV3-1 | ASSQDPGFGIQY
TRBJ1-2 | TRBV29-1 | SVDAPNGYT
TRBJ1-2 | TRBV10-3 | AIGRQAFEGYT
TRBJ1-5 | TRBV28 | ASSPPGGDQPQH
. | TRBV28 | ASRGTGVEIEQY
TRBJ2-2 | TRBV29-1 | SVPTATGELF
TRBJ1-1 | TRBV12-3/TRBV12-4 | ASSLGQVGTGGTEAF
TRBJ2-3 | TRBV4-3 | ASSQEVGIRTDTQY
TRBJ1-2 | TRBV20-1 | SASSGNYGYT
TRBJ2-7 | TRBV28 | ASSLSPGQPYEQY
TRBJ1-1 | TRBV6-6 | ASGQRTKNTEAF
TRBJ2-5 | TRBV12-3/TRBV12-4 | ASSWALRETQY
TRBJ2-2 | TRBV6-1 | ASLAGHLNTGELF
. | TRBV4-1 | ASSQTDEQF
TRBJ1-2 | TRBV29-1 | SVEDLGQDSGYT
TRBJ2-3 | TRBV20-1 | SAPRGGTRPTQY
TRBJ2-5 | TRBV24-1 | ATSDLDRGRGETQY
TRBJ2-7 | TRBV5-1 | ASTSPWGYEQY
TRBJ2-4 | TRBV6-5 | ASSQGAKNIQY
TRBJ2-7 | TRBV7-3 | ASSEGLAGDEQY
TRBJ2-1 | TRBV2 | ASNPESLAGVDF
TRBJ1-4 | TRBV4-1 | ASSQGPGDEKLF
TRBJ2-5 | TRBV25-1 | ASSAPGQETQY
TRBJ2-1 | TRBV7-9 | ASSRTSGGSYNEQF
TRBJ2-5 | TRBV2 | ASSVAGGPQTQY
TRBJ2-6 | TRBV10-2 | ASSGAISGANVLT
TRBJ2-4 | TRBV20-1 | SAGSEQGIDIQY
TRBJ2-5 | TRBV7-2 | ASHGLAGARGAQY
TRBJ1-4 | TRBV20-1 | SARHSGGHEKLF
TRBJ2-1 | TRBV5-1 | ASSLGGSGSYNEQF
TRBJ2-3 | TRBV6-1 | ASEAGVKDTQY
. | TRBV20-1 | SALGQGGETQY
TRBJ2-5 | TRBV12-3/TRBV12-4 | ASRGTGQTKETQY
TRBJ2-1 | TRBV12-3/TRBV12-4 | ASRRTGTETHEQF
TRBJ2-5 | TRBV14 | ASSQDRETGTFQETQY